This T cell receptor (beta chain) derives from a study of blood T cells in healthy people across ages. The V end lost 0 bases, the J end lost 4 bases, and 13 bases lay between the germline ends. Per germline, CDR1 DFQATT and CDR2 SNEGSKA (reference sequence). This CDR3 comprises 15 residues. Through a sample-barcoded 5' primer and a J-beta primer mix, a second PCR was run for roughly 6 to 12 cycles. Any given sample supplied a minimum of 2.5 million CDR3-containing paired-end reads. Each CDR3 protein is one row after TCRdb ran MiXCR on the 5' RACE reads. The table has roughly 1.6 million distinct CDR3 sequences, roughly 32% seen once. Extracted total RNA amounted to at least 6 micrograms for each sample. Of note for this clonotype: Its antigen is unknown.

Study-wide results and limits: Estimates of total diversity, which came from one million sequenced T cells, were considered to be underestimates. A strong correlation was found between TCR beta diversity and the percentage of naive T cells.

This chain links TRBV20-1 with TRBJ2-1; D is perhaps TRBD2 (6 bases). The sample was blood. The receptor comes from a young woman in good health. The CDR3 DNA follows: TGCAGTGCTAGAGAGGGGGGAAGAAGGTACAATGAGCAGTTCTTC. Translated, it gives CSAREGGRRYNEQFF.